Following are 15 T cell receptor beta chains from one sample sequenced in a study of memory CD4+ T cells and cytomegalovirus serostatus. The sort gate was single viable CD3+CD4+CD8-CD45RO+ cells for memory CD4+ T cells. Method: immunoSEQ multiplex PCR; TCRdb's copy keeps in-frame clones and lacks some. In the table there are 45,000 to 50,000 clones, around four fifths of which are singletons. What was sequenced was memory CD4+ T cells from blood. Receptors were obtained from an adult in good health and CMV-seronegative.

The chain combines TRBV14 with TRBJ1-1; D gene unclear. This CDR3 has 13 residues. Deletions cut 2 bases from V and 11 bases from J, with 15 bases between. Germline CDR1 reads SGHDN; CDR2 reads FVKESK. DNA of the CDR3: TGTGCCAGCAGCCAAATATTTCGGGCGGGTGCTTTCTTT. Protein sequence: CASSQIFRAGAFF. The whole variable domain, remainder taken from reference TRBV14 and TRBJ1-1, is EAGVTQFPSHSVIEKGQTVTLRCDPISGHDNLYWYRRVMGKEIKFLLHFVKESKQDESGMPNNRFLAERTGGTYSTLKVQPAELEDSGVYFCASSQIFRAGAFFGQGTRLTVV.

CDR3 in amino acids: CASKEQGAGYNEQFF. For the CDR3, the DNA is TGTGCCAGCAAAGAACAGGGGGCGGGCTACAATGAGCAGTTCTTC. The chain uses TRBV6-1 and TRBJ2-1; 9 nucleotides align to TRBD1. Trimming removed 7 bases from V and 3 bases from J; junction bases left unmatched: 7. There are 15 residues in the CDR3. Germline V CDR1 and CDR2: MNHNS, SASEGT.

The chain carries TRBV6-5 and TRBJ2-7, with 11 positions matching TRBD2. J gave up 4 bases and V 10 bases, and 9 bases lay outside the gene matches. The CDR3 has 14 residues. Germline loops: CDR1 MNHEY, CDR2 SVGAGI. DNA for the CDR3: TGTGCCACCCATAGGACTAGCGGGCTTTACGAGCAGTACTTC. Translated, it gives CATHRTSGLYEQYF.

The chain uses TRBV6-6 and TRBJ1-2, with 8 bases matching TRBD1. The germline gives CDR1 MNHNY, CDR2 SVGAGI (reference sequence). This CDR3 region has 12 residues. With V trimmed by 1 base and J by 10 bases, 2 bases remained unmatched. Here the CDR3 reads CASSYLQGDYTF. For the CDR3, the DNA is TGTGCCAGCAGTTACTTACAGGGGGACTACACCTTC.

The chain employs TRBV5-4 and TRBJ2-1, with 7 bases identical to TRBD1. The CDR3 extends over 15 amino acids. In germline, CDR1 is SGHNT, CDR2 YYREEE (reference sequence). The junction had 11 bases not matched to a gene; V was cut back by 4 bases and J by 7 bases. The CDR3 nucleotides read TGTGCCAGCAGCAGAGGCGGACAGGTTGGAAATGAGCAGTTCTTC. Translation gives CASSRGGQVGNEQFF.

V gene TRBV5-4 combines with J gene TRBJ2-2; tentatively, D is TRBD1 or TRBD2 (6 bases each). CDR1 and CDR2 from the germline V gene are SGHNT and YYREEE (reference sequence). V was pared by 0 bases and J by 4 bases, with 10 bases between. This CDR3 is built from 15 residues. This CDR3 reads CASSLARGGTGELFF. CDR3 bases: TGTGCCAGCAGCTTGGCCAGGGGAGGCACCGGGGAGCTGTTTTTT.

The gene calls are TRBV4-1 and TRBJ2-1; D not resolved. Germline CDR1 reads MGHRA; CDR2 reads YSYEKL. Trimming shortened V by 1 base and J by 9 bases, and 19 bases separated the two germline ends. The length of the CDR3 is 16 residues. This CDR3 reads CASSQVDLGFAREQFF. As DNA, the CDR3 is TGCGCCAGCAGCCAAGTGGATTTAGGGTTCGCACGTGAGCAGTTCTTC.

This rearrangement joins TRBV28 to TRBJ2-7; the D is unclear. CDR1 is MDHEN and CDR2 is SYDVKM in the germline V gene. Trimming shortened V by 1 base and J by 0 bases, and 10 bases separated the two germline ends. This CDR3 comprises 15 residues. CDR3 sequence (DNA): TGTGCCAGCAGTTTATTCAGCCGAAACTCCTACGAGCAGTACTTC. Amino acid sequence: CASSLFSRNSYEQYF.

The V gene is TRBV10-1, the J gene TRBJ1-1, with TRBD1 matching over 8 bases. CDR3 length equals 14 residues. Germline lookup yields CDR1 WNHNN and CDR2 SYGVQD (reference sequence). The V segment lost 4 bases and the J segment 1 base; nucleotides outside the gene matches: 2. Written as DNA, the CDR3 is TGCGCCAGCAGTGGAGGGACAGGGAACACTGAAGCTTTCTTT. This encodes CASSGGTGNTEAFF.

This clone was detected only once. The rearrangement links TRBV4-1 to TRBJ1-2; no clear D gene. The CDR3 has 16 amino acids. Between the trimmed V and J ends, which lost 1 base and 8 bases, there was a span of 20 bases. Germline loops: CDR1 MGHRA, CDR2 YSYEKL. The CDR3 reads CASSQGRPGPPVGYTF. CDR3 DNA sequence: TGCGCCAGCAGCCAAGGGCGCCCCGGGCCCCCGGTGGGCTACACCTTC.

This chain connects TRBV5-1 to TRBJ2-5; TRBD1 agrees at 8 bases. Losses at the gene ends were 1 base for V and 1 base for J; bases not matched to a gene: 3. Germline CDR1 SGHRS, CDR2 YFSETQ. The CDR3 runs 15 residues. The CDR3 bases are TGCGCCAGCAGCTTGACAGGGGGTACCCAAGAGACCCAGTACTTC. Protein sequence: CASSLTGGTQETQYF. Combining the CDR3 with reference TRBV5-1 and TRBJ2-5 gives the whole variable domain KAGVTQTPRYLIKTRGQQVTLSCSPISGHRSVSWYQQTPGQGLQFLFEYFSETQRNKGNFPGRFSGRQFSNSRSEMNVSTLELGDSALYLCASSLTGGTQETQYFGPGTRLLVL.

The chain carries TRBV4-1 and TRBJ2-7, with D unclear. Germline-derived CDR1 and CDR2 are MGHRA and YSYEKL. The CDR3 has 16 amino acids. V lost 1 base, J lost 5 bases, and 18 bases lay in between. CDR3 nucleotides: TGCGCCAGCAGCCAAGTGGACCTAGTATCTTACAACGAGCAGTACTTC. The encoded protein is CASSQVDLVSYNEQYF.

As for this clone: The sample has other DNA sequences that encode this CDR3 too. The V and J genes are TRBV20-1 and TRBJ2-5; possible D gene TRBD1, 6 bases. This CDR3 has 11 amino acids. Germline V lookup: CDR1 DFQATT, CDR2 SNEGSKA (reference sequence). The CDR3 region is CSGQLQETQYF. As DNA, the CDR3 is TGCAGCGGACAGCTCCAAGAGACCCAGTACTTC.

The chain combines TRBV18 with TRBJ2-3; 11 bases fit TRBD2. Per the germline V gene, CDR1 is KGHSH and CDR2 is LQKENI. V dropped 2 bases and J dropped 5; count of bases not matched to a gene: 6. The CDR3 is made up of 16 amino acids. CDR3 protein: CASSPATSGNGDTQYF. In nucleotides, the CDR3 is TGTGCCAGCTCACCAGCGACTAGCGGGAATGGAGATACGCAGTATTTT. The full variable domain, rest sourced from reference TRBV18 and TRBJ2-3, is NAGVMQNPRHLVRRRGQEARLRCSPMKGHSHVYWYRQLPEEGLKFMVYLQKENIIDESGMPKERFSAEFPKEGPSILRIQQVVRGDSAAYFCASSPATSGNGDTQYFGPGTRLTVL.

The J gene is TRBJ2-3, the V gene TRBV5-1; D is unresolved. Germline V gives CDR1 SGHRS, CDR2 YFSETQ. The CDR3 is made up of 14 amino acids. The V and J ends lost 4 bases and 3 bases respectively, with 12 bases between them. The CDR3 region is CASSPGVVTDTQYF. The CDR3 coding sequence is TGCGCCAGCAGCCCTGGGGTCGTAACAGATACGCAGTATTTT.